The next 12 T cell receptor beta chains were all read from a single sample in a study of blood T cells in healthy people across ages. Combining a sample-barcoded 5' primer with a J-beta primer mix, a second PCR ran for about 6 to 11 cycles. One entry per CDR3 protein, called by TCRdb with MiXCR from the 5' RACE reads. This table has roughly 1.7 million distinct CDR3 sequences, almost 35% appearing once. The material sequenced was blood. The receptors were gathered from a woman younger than 45 in good health.

The rearrangement joins TRBV20-1 to TRBJ2-1, with D maybe TRBD2 (5 bases). Germline V gene lookup returns CDR1 DFQATT and CDR2 SNEGSKA (reference sequence). Trimming cost V 0 bases and J 3 bases, with 15 bases left between them. This CDR3 contains 16 residues. CDR3 DNA sequence: TGCAGTGCTAGAGAGGCGGGTTACTCCCTCTACAATGAGCAGTTCTTC. Amino acids: CSAREAGYSLYNEQFF.

The chain joins TRBV7-9 to TRBJ2-7, with D possibly being TRBD2 (5 bases). In germline, CDR1 is SEHNR, CDR2 FQNEAQ (reference sequence). V was shortened by 1 base and J by 3 bases, with 13 bases between the two germline ends. This CDR3 region has 15 residues. CDR3 nucleotide sequence: TGTGCCAGCAGCTTAGACGGGGTAAAGGTCTACGAGCAGTACTTC. Protein sequence: CASSLDGVKVYEQYF. The full variable domain, its missing parts supplied by reference TRBV7-9 and TRBJ2-7, is DTGVSQNPRHKITKRGQNVTFRCDPISEHNRLYWYRQTLGQGPEFLTYFQNEAQLEKSRLLSDRFSAERPKGSFSTLEIQRTEQGDSAMYLCASSLDGVKVYEQYFGPGTRLTVT.

This clonotype was picked up many times. The rearrangement links TRBV9 to TRBJ2-1; D remains unclear. The germline gives CDR1 SGDLS, CDR2 YYNGEE. The V end was cut by 6 bases, the J end by 7 bases, with 20 bases between. The CDR3 runs 15 residues. Here the CDR3 DNA reads TGTGCCAGCACCCTAAACCCCAGGTCCGGAAATGAGCAGTTCTTC. Amino acids: CASTLNPRSGNEQFF.

This clonotype showed up just a few times. The chain combines TRBV20-1 with TRBJ1-1, with 7 bases aligning to TRBD1. The V segment lost 3 bases and the J segment 6 bases; nucleotides outside the gene matches: 4. Germline CDR1 and CDR2: DFQATT and SNEGSKA (reference sequence). The length of the CDR3 is 12 residues. The CDR3 loop is CSARQGESEAFF. The CDR3 DNA reads as TGCAGTGCTAGGCAGGGGGAGTCTGAAGCTTTCTTT.

In this sample, this clonotype turned up many times. This chain joins TRBV7-3 and TRBJ2-3, with a tentative D call TRBD1 (5 bases). CDR3 length: 13 amino acids. The ends were cut back, 0 bases at V and 4 bases at J, with 5 bases in the middle. CDR1 is SGHTA and CDR2 is FQGTGA in the germline V gene. Written as DNA, the CDR3 is TGTGCCAGCAGCTTAACGGGGCCAGATACGCAGTATTTT. Amino acids: CASSLTGPDTQYF. The full variable domain, completed using reference TRBV7-3 and TRBJ2-3, is GAGVSQTPSNKVTEKGKYVELRCDPISGHTALYWYRQSLGQGPEFLIYFQGTGAADDSGLPNDRFFAVRPEGSVSTLKIQRTERGDSAVYLCASSLTGPDTQYFGPGTRLTVL.

This clonotype occurred once. The V gene is TRBV2, the J gene TRBJ1-2; 12 bases agree with TRBD1. The CDR3 is made up of 16 amino acids. The V gene end was trimmed by 5 bases and the J gene end by 7 bases; junction bases not matched to a gene: 11. Germline V gene lookup returns CDR1 SNHLY and CDR2 FYNNEI. The CDR3 DNA reads TGTGCCAGCAGTACCACCGGGACAGGGGGCTCCCTTGGCTACACCTTC. Translation gives CASSTTGTGGSLGYTF.

The J gene is TRBJ1-5, the V gene TRBV20-1; no clear D. CDR3 length: 12 amino acids. From germline, CDR1 is DFQATT and CDR2 SNEGSKA (reference sequence). Trimming pared 3 bases from V and 7 bases from J, leaving 10 bases between. The CDR3 DNA reads TGCAGTGCTAGCCGGGTTTACCAGCCCCAGCATTTT. This gives the protein CSASRVYQPQHF.

V is TRBV20-1 and J is TRBJ2-7, with 7 bases matching TRBD1. Per germline, CDR1 DFQATT and CDR2 SNEGSKA (reference sequence). Trimming removed 6 bases from V and 1 base from J; junction bases left unmatched: 6. The CDR3 is 13 residues long. CDR3 bases: TGCAGTGCCAGTAACAGGGGTTCCTACGAGCAGTACTTC. This sequence encodes CSASNRGSYEQYF.

This clonotype was seen a handful of times. The genes are TRBV6-1 and TRBJ2-7; 9 bases match TRBD1. V trimming: 4 bases; J trimming: 0 bases; junction bases outside the gene matches: 4. The CDR3 totals 15 residues. Germline CDR1 reads MNHNS; CDR2 reads SASEGT. CDR3 sequence (DNA): TGTGCCAGCAGTGCTAGGGACAGGGCCTCCTACGAGCAGTACTTC. This gives the protein CASSARDRASYEQYF.

Details on this clonotype: One end of the junction fails to match germline, which may point to a read error. This sequence joins TRBV28 and TRBJ1-5; D remains ambiguous. Germline V lookup: CDR1 MDHEN, CDR2 SYDVKM. This CDR3 has 13 residues. In DNA form, the CDR3 reads TGCGCCAGCAGTCAGGACCTTAGGGAACCCCAGCATTTT. Protein sequence: CASSQDLREPQHF.

This clonotype has more than one count but fewer than ten. V usage is TRBV6-5 and J usage is TRBJ2-7, with no clear D. Deletions cut 4 bases from V and 2 bases from J, with 18 bases between. The CDR3 is made up of 16 amino acids. Germline V gives CDR1 MNHEY, CDR2 SVGAGI. CDR3 residues: CASSSNRRAAPYEQYF. Written as DNA, the CDR3 is TGTGCCAGCAGTTCCAACCGAAGGGCTGCCCCCTACGAGCAGTACTTC.

The chain uses TRBV5-1 and TRBJ2-1, with 10 bases lining up with TRBD2. CDR3 length equals 16 residues. Per the germline V gene, CDR1 is SGHRS and CDR2 is YFSETQ. The V segment lost 4 bases and the J segment 7 bases; nucleotides outside the gene matches: 11. In nucleotides, the CDR3 is TGCGCCAGCAGCATGGGTCCTAGCGGGGGATGGAATGAGCAGTTCTTC. As protein: CASSMGPSGGWNEQFF.